The 21 T cell receptor beta chains below were found in one sample sequenced in a study of T cells in Graves' hyperthyroidism and ophthalmopathy (dated 2019 in TCRdb). Libraries were constructed by multiplex PCR. The listed sequencing device is Illumina HiSeq 2000. TCR beta CDR3 regions were amplified from RNA transcripts. The first round of RT-PCR for the TCR CDR3 was performed with the HTBI primer set and the Qiagen OneStep RT-PCR kit. TCRdb applied fastp at Q25 and MiXCR to the public reads, then kept only in-frame beta chains. Here each entry gathers all rows of one CDR3 protein and keeps the most common genes and DNA. This sample comprises 130,000 to 150,000 distinct CDR3 sequences, approximately 24% of them detected only once. Together, the top ten hold over 60% of the sample. The sequenced sample was blood. All receptors derive from a woman aged 50 to 60 with Graves' hyperthyroidism that later progressed to Graves' ophthalmopathy.

The chain joins TRBV28 to TRBJ2-5, with 8 bases aligning to TRBD1. After removal of 5 bases from V and 2 bases from J, the junction contained 10 bases not matched to a gene. The CDR3 has 16 residues. Germline V gives CDR1 MDHEN, CDR2 SYDVKM. CDR3 DNA sequence: TGTGCCAGCAGTGGGGACAGACAGGGGCAACAAGAGACCCAGTACTTC. Its protein product is CASSGDRQGQQETQYF. Supplemented by reference TRBV28 and TRBJ2-5, the full variable domain reads DVKVTQSSRYLVKRTGEKVFLECVQDMDHENMFWYRQDPGLGLRLIYFSYDVKMKEKGDIPEGYSVSREKKERFSLILESASTNQTSMYLCASSGDRQGQQETQYFGPGTRLLVL.

This clonotype came up many times. This chain uses TRBV5-6 with TRBJ2-1; D is unresolved. V gave up 0 bases and J gave up 0 bases, with 13 bases separating them. This CDR3 is built from 17 residues. Germline V gene data show CDR1 as SGHDT and CDR2 as YYEEEE. The CDR3 protein is CASSLGELRLSYNEQFF. The CDR3 DNA reads TGTGCCAGCAGCTTGGGCGAGCTACGGCTCTCCTACAATGAGCAGTTCTTC.

This clonotype was counted many times. The chain is built from TRBV6-5 and TRBJ2-7, with TRBD1 identical over 10 bases. The CDR3 runs to 15 residues. V gave up 8 bases and J gave up 1 base; unmatched junction bases: 8. Germline V gene sequence: CDR1 MNHEY, CDR2 SVGAGI. For the CDR3, the DNA is TGTGCCAGCTGGACAGGGGGGACTAGGTCCTACGAGCAGTACTTC. It yields the protein CASWTGGTRSYEQYF.

This clonotype has more than one count but fewer than ten. This rearrangement joins TRBV27 to TRBJ2-1; 10 nucleotides line up with TRBD2. J was trimmed by 7 bases and V by 4 bases; bases with no gene match: 10. The germline V gene has CDR1 MNHEY and CDR2 SMNVEV (reference sequence). CDR3 length equals 16 residues. The CDR3 nucleotides are TGTGCCAGCAGTTCAAAACTAGCGGGAAGCTGGAATGAGCAGTTCTTC. This sequence encodes CASSSKLAGSWNEQFF.

This clonotype was picked up many times. This chain links TRBV7-9 with TRBJ2-5; D gene uncertain. The V end was cut by 6 bases, the J end by 5 bases, with 10 bases between. In germline, CDR1 is SEHNR, CDR2 FQNEAQ (reference sequence). The CDR3 consists of 12 residues. CDR3 sequence (DNA): TGTGCCAGCAGTTACGTTCAGGAGACCCAGTACTTC. This gives the protein CASSYVQETQYF.

The sample holds many counts of this clonotype. The J gene is TRBJ2-1, the V gene TRBV6-2 or TRBV6-3; 10 bases are a match to TRBD2. The CDR3 runs 16 residues. Germline-derived CDR1 and CDR2 are MNHEY and SVGEGT. After removal of 6 bases from V and 5 bases from J, the junction contained 10 bases not matched to a gene. The CDR3 loop is CASRFSVLAGDNEQFF. CDR3 in DNA: TGTGCCAGCAGGTTCTCGGTTCTAGCGGGGGACAATGAGCAGTTCTTC.

Many counts were recorded for this clonotype. V and J are TRBV2 and TRBJ2-5, with 8 bases fitting TRBD2. The CDR3 runs 15 residues. Germline values: CDR1 SNHLY, CDR2 FYNNEI. J gave up 4 bases and V 2 bases, and 6 bases lay outside the gene matches. The DNA of the CDR3 is TGTGCCAGCAGTGAACAAGCGGGAGTACGAGAGACCCAGTACTTC. This sequence encodes CASSEQAGVRETQYF.

This clonotype was detected only a few times. The gene calls are TRBV5-8 and TRBJ2-7, with 9 nucleotides matching TRBD1. Germline CDR1 is SGHTS and CDR2 is YDEGEE. The CDR3 spans 17 residues. The trim removed 4 bases at V and 3 bases at J, leaving 14 bases unmatched. CDR3 residues: CASSPTTGGGLGYEQYF. CDR3 DNA sequence: TGTGCCAGCAGCCCAACGACAGGGGGTGGGCTGGGCTACGAGCAGTACTTC.

The chain couples TRBV5-1 to TRBJ1-1; D is uncertain. Germline loops: CDR1 SGHRS, CDR2 YFSETQ. Trimming pared 4 bases from V and 4 bases from J, leaving 11 bases between. The CDR3 has 13 residues. CDR3: CASSPPWGTEAFF. CDR3 coding DNA: TGCGCCAGCAGCCCCCCCTGGGGCACTGAAGCTTTCTTT.

There are many counts of this clonotype. The chain carries TRBV29-1 and TRBJ1-2, with 10 nucleotides matching TRBD1. V trimming: 5 bases; J trimming: 4 bases; junction bases outside the gene matches: 1. Looked up from germline, CDR1 is SQVTM and CDR2 is ANQGSEA. There are 12 residues in the CDR3. CDR3: CSVRTGGYGYTF. The CDR3 DNA reads as TGCAGCGTTCGGACAGGGGGCTATGGCTACACCTTC.

V usage is TRBV6-1 and J usage is TRBJ2-1, with D perhaps TRBD2 (5 bases). The CDR3 consists of 13 residues. Germline CDR1 MNHNS, CDR2 SASEGT. The V end lost 5 bases, the J end lost 9 bases, and 14 bases lay between the germline ends. The CDR3 DNA sequence: TGTGCCAGCAGTTCCGCCACAAGCGGTGAGCAGTTCTTC. This encodes CASSSATSGEQFF.

The V gene is TRBV7-2, the J gene TRBJ2-1, with TRBD2 matching 13 bases. In germline, CDR1 is SGHTA, CDR2 FQGNSA. The CDR3 consists of 16 residues. The J segment lost 6 bases and the V segment lost 4 bases, leaving 6 bases of the junction unmatched. The CDR3 is CASSYAGTSGINEQFF. CDR3 coding DNA: TGTGCCAGCAGCTATGCCGGGACTAGCGGGATCAATGAGCAGTTCTTC.

The chain uses TRBV29-1 and TRBJ2-1; TRBD2 aligns across 8 bases. The V gene's germline CDR1 is SQVTM and CDR2 ANQGSEA. V shed 7 bases, J shed 8 bases, and the junction held 13 bases outside the gene matches. The CDR3 runs 14 residues. CDR3 loop: CSARVNSGSDEQFF. The CDR3 DNA reads TGCAGCGCCCGCGTTAACAGCGGGAGTGATGAGCAGTTCTTC.

J is TRBJ2-3 and V is TRBV5-5; 16 bases are shared with TRBD2. Germline CDR1 SGHKS, CDR2 YYEKEE (reference sequence). V was pared by 4 bases and J by 6 bases, with 5 bases of the junction left unmatched. The CDR3 consists of 16 residues. CDR3 coding DNA: TGTGCCAGCAGCACGCCGGGACTAGCGGGAGGGGATACGCAGTATTTT. Translation: CASSTPGLAGGDTQYF.

The chain recombines TRBV5-5 with TRBJ1-4, with 7 positions matching TRBD1. CDR3 size: 15 residues. CDR1 is SGHKS, CDR2 YYEKEE, per germline (reference sequence). J was trimmed by 6 bases and V by 0 bases; bases with no gene match: 5. The CDR3 sequence is CASSLAVRGHEKLFF. DNA for the CDR3: TGTGCCAGCAGCTTGGCCGTTAGGGGGCATGAAAAACTGTTTTTT.

The J gene is TRBJ2-6, the V gene TRBV2; D is perhaps TRBD2 (6 bases). CDR1 SNHLY and CDR2 FYNNEI come from the germline V gene. V shed 5 bases and J shed 6 bases, with 20 bases lying between them. The CDR3 covers 17 residues. This CDR3 is CASSRGGAGAVANVLTF. Here the CDR3 DNA reads TGTGCCAGCAGTCGAGGAGGGGCGGGCGCTGTGGCCAACGTCCTGACTTTC.

This clonotype was recorded many times. The V gene is TRBV19, the J gene TRBJ2-5, with D maybe TRBD2 (6 bases). Germline loops: CDR1 LNHDA, CDR2 SQIVND (reference sequence). V lost 2 bases and J 5 bases, leaving 18 bases between the germline ends. The CDR3 runs 16 residues. The CDR3 coding sequence is TGTGCCAGTAGTATATCGTGGAGGGAGTTCCGGGAGACCCAGTACTTC. It encodes CASSISWREFRETQYF.

Comment on this clonotype: A much larger clone differs by one base, so this may be a read error. This chain links TRBV28 with TRBJ1-5; 7 nucleotides align to TRBD1. V shed 6 bases, J shed 4 bases, and the junction held 6 bases outside the gene matches. CDR1 MDHEN and CDR2 SYDVKM come from the germline V gene. The CDR3 covers 14 residues. The CDR3 here is CASRRGQTNQPQHF. In DNA, the CDR3 is TGTGCCAGCAGGCGGGGACAGACGAATCAGCCCCAGCATTTT.

The chain joins TRBV20-1 to TRBJ1-3; D uncertain. Germline assignment: CDR1 DFQATT and CDR2 SNEGSKA (reference sequence). The V and J ends lost 6 bases and 1 base respectively, with 13 bases between them. The CDR3 has 14 residues. For the CDR3, the DNA is TGCAGTGCCCTAAGCGGCGCTTCTGGAAACACCATATATTTT. It translates to CSALSGASGNTIYF.

This chain connects TRBV11-2 to TRBJ2-2; D gene unclear. V was trimmed by 0 bases and J by 5 bases, leaving 19 bases between them. The CDR3 has 18 residues. Germline-derived CDR1 and CDR2 are SGHAT and FQNNGV. CDR3 region: CASSLDPKARRGTGELFF. The CDR3 region has the DNA TGTGCCAGCAGCTTAGATCCTAAAGCAAGGCGAGGTACCGGGGAGCTGTTTTTT.

This clonotype was observed many times. The gene calls are TRBV18 and TRBJ2-3; D is uncertain. V shed 0 bases and J shed 7 bases, with 8 bases lying between them. The CDR3 is 13 amino acids. Germline V CDR1 and CDR2: KGHSH, LQKENI. The CDR3 coding sequence is TGTGCCAGCTCACCACCGGGCTCCTATACGCAGTATTTT. It yields the protein CASSPPGSYTQYF.